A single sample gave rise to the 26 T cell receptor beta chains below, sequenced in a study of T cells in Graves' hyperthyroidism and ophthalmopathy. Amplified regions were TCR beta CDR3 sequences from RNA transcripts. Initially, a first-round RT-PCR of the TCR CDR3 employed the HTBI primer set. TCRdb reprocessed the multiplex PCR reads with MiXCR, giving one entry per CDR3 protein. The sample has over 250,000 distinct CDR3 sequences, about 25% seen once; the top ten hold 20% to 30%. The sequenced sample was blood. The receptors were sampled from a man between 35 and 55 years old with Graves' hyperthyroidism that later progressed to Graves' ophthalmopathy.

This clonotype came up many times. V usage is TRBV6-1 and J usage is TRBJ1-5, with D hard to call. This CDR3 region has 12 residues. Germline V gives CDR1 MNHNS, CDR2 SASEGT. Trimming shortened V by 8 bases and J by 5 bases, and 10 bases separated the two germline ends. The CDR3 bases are TGTGCCAGCGGCCGCGGATATCAGCCCCAGCATTTT. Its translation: CASGRGYQPQHF.

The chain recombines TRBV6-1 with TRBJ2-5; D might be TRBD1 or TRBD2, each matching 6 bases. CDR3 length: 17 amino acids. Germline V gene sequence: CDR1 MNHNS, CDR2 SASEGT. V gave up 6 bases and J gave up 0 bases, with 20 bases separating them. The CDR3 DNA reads TGTGCCAGCAGCCCCGGGGGCGGACAGCTTTACCAAGAGACCCAGTACTTC. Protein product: CASSPGGGQLYQETQYF.

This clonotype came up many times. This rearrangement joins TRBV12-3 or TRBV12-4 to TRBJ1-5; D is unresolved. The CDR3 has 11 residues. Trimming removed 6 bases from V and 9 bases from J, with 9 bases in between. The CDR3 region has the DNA TGTGCCAGCAGCCGAGGTAGGCCCCAGCATTTT. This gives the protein CASSRGRPQHF.

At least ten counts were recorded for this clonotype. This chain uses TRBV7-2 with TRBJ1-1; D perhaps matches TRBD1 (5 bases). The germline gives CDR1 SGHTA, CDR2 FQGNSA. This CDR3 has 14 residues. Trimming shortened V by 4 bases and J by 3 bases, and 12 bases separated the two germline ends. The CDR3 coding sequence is TGTGCCAGCAGCTCCAATCCGGGGGACACTGAAGCTTTCTTT. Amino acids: CASSSNPGDTEAFF.

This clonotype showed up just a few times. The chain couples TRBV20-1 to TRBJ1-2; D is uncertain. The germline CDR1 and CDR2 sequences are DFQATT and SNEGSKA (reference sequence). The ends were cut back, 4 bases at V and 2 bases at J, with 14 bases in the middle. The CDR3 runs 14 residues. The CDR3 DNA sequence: TGCAGTGCTAACCCAACAGTAAACAACTATGGCTACACCTTC. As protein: CSANPTVNNYGYTF.

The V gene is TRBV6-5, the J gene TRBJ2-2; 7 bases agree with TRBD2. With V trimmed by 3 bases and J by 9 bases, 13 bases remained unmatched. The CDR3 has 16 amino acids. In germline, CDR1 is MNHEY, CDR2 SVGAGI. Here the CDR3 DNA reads TGTGCCAGCAGTTATGTAATAGCGGGTGGGTTTCGGGAGCTGTTTTTT. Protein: CASSYVIAGGFRELFF.

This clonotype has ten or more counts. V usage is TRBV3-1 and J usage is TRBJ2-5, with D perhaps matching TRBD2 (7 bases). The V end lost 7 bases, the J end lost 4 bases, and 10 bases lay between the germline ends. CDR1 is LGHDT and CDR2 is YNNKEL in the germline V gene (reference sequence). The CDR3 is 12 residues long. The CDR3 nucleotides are TGTGCCAGCAAGGGGGGGGGAGAGACCCAGTACTTC. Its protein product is CASKGGGETQYF.

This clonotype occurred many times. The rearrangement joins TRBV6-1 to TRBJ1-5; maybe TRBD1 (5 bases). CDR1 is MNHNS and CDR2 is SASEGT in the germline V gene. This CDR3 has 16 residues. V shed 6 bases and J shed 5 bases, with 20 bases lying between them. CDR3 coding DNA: TGTGCCAGCAGCACGGGGGGTAGGGGCTTCGATCAGCCCCAGCATTTT. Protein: CASSTGGRGFDQPQHF.

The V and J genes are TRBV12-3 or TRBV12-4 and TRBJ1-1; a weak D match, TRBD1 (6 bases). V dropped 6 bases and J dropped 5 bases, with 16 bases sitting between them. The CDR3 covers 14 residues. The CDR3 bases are TGTGCCAGCAGCCTAGGGGGGCGCGAGACTGAAGCTTTCTTT. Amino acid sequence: CASSLGGRETEAFF.

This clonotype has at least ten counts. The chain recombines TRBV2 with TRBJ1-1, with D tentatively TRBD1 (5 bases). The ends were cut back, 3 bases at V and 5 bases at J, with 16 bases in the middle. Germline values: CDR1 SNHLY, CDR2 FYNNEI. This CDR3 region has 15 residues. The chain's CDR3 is CASSDRRQGGTEAFF. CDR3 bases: TGTGCCAGCAGTGATCGTAGGCAGGGTGGGACTGAAGCTTTCTTT.

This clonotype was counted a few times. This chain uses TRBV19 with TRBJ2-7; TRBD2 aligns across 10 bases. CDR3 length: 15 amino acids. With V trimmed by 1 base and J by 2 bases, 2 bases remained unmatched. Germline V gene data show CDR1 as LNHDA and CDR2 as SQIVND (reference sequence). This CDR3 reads CASSIGSGRAYEQYF. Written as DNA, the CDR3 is TGTGCCAGTAGTATAGGCAGCGGGAGGGCCTACGAGCAGTACTTC.

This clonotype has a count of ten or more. CDR3 in amino acids: CASSPFLGYEQYF. The CDR3 nucleotides are TGTGCCAGCAGCCCCTTCTTGGGGTACGAGCAGTACTTC. The chain employs TRBV7-8 and TRBJ2-7; D unresolved. Germline values: CDR1 SGHVS, CDR2 FQNEAQ. The CDR3 contains 13 residues. Trimming stripped 5 bases from V and 4 bases from J, with 12 bases between.

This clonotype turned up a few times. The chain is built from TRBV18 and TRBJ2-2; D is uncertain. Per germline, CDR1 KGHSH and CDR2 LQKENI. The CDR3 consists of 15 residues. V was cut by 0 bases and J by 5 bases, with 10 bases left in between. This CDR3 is CASSPPTRVTGELFF. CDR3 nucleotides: TGTGCCAGCTCACCACCTACTCGGGTGACCGGGGAGCTGTTTTTT.

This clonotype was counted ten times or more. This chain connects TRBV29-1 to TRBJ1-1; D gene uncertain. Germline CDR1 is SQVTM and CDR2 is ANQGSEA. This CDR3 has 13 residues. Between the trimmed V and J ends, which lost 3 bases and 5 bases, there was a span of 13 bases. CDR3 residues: CSVESGSGTEAFF. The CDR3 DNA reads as TGCAGCGTTGAGTCGGGGTCGGGGACTGAAGCTTTCTTT.

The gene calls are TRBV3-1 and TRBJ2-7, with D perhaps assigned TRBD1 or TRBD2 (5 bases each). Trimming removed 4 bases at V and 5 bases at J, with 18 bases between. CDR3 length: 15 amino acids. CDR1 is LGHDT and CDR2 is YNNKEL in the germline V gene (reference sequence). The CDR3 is CASSRATAGDDEQYF. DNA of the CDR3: TGTGCCAGCAGCCGAGCTACTGCCGGGGACGACGAGCAGTACTTC.

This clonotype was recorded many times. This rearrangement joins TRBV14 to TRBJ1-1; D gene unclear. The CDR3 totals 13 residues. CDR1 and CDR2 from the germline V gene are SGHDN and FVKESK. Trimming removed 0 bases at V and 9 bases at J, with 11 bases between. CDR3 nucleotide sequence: TGTGCCAGCAGCCAAGATGTACCCGGTAAAGCTTTCTTT. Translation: CASSQDVPGKAFF.

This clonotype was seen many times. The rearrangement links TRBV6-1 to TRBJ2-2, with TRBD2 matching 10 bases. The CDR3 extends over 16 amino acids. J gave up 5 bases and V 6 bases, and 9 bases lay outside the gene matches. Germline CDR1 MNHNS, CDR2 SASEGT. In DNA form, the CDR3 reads TGTGCCAGCAGACCTCTAGCGGGAGAGTATACCGGGGAGCTGTTTTTT. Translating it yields CASRPLAGEYTGELFF.

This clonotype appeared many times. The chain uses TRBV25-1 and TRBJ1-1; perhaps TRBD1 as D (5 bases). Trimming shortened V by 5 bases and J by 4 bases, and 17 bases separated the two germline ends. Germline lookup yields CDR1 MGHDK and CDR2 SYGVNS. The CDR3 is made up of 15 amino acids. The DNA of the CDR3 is TGTGCCAGCAGTCTACCTCTCGGGGGGATCACTGAAGCTTTCTTT. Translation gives CASSLPLGGITEAFF.

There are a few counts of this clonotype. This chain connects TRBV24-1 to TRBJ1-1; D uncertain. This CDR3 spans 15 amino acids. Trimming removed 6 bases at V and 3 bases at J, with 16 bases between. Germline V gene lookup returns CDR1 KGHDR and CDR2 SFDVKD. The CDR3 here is CATSSAPPKDTEAFF. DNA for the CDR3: TGTGCCACCAGTTCGGCCCCCCCTAAGGACACTGAAGCTTTCTTT.

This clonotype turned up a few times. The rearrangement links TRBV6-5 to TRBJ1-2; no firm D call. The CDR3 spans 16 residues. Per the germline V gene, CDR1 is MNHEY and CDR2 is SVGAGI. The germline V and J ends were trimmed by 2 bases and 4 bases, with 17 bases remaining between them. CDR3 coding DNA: TGTGCCAGCAGTTACAACTTGGCACAGTCCTCCTATGGCTACACCTTC. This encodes CASSYNLAQSSYGYTF.

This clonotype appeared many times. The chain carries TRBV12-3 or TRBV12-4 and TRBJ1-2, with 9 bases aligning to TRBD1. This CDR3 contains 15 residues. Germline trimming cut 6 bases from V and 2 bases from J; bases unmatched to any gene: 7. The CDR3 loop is CASSKTGGANYGYTF. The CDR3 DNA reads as TGTGCCAGCAGCAAAACAGGGGGCGCCAACTATGGCTACACCTTC.

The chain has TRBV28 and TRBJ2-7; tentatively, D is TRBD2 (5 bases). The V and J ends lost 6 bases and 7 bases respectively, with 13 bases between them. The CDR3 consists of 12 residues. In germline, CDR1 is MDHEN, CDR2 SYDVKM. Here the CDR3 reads CASSLSTSEQYF. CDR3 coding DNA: TGTGCCAGCAGCCTCTCCACTAGTGAGCAGTACTTC.

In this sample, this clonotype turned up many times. This CDR3 reads CASSPPGGVTGETQYF. As DNA, the CDR3 is TGTGCCAGCTCACCACCGGGGGGCGTCACCGGGGAGACCCAGTACTTC. The V call is TRBV18, the J call TRBJ2-5; D could derive from TRBD1 or TRBD2 (6 bases each). The V gene lost 0 bases and the J gene lost 5 bases, with 16 bases spanning the gap. This CDR3 contains 16 residues. CDR1 KGHSH and CDR2 LQKENI come from the germline V gene.

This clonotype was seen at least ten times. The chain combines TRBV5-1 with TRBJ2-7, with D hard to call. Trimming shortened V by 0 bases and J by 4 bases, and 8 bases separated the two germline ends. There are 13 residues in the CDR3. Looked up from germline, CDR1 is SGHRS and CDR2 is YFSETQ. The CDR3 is CASSLVTGYEQYF. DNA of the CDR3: TGCGCCAGCAGCTTGGTCACCGGATACGAGCAGTACTTC.

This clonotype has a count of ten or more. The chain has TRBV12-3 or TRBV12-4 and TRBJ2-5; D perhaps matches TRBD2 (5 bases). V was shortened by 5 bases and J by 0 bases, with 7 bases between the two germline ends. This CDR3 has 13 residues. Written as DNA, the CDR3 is TGTGCCAGCAGTCTCGGGGACCAAGAGACCCAGTACTTC. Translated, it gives CASSLGDQETQYF.

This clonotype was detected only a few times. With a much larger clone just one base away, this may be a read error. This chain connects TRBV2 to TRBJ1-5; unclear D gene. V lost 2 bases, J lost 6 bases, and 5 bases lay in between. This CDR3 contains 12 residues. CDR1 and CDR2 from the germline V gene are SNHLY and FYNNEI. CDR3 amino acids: CASSEFSQPQHF. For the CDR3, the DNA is TGTGCCAGCAGTGAATTTAGTCAGCCCCAGCATTTT.